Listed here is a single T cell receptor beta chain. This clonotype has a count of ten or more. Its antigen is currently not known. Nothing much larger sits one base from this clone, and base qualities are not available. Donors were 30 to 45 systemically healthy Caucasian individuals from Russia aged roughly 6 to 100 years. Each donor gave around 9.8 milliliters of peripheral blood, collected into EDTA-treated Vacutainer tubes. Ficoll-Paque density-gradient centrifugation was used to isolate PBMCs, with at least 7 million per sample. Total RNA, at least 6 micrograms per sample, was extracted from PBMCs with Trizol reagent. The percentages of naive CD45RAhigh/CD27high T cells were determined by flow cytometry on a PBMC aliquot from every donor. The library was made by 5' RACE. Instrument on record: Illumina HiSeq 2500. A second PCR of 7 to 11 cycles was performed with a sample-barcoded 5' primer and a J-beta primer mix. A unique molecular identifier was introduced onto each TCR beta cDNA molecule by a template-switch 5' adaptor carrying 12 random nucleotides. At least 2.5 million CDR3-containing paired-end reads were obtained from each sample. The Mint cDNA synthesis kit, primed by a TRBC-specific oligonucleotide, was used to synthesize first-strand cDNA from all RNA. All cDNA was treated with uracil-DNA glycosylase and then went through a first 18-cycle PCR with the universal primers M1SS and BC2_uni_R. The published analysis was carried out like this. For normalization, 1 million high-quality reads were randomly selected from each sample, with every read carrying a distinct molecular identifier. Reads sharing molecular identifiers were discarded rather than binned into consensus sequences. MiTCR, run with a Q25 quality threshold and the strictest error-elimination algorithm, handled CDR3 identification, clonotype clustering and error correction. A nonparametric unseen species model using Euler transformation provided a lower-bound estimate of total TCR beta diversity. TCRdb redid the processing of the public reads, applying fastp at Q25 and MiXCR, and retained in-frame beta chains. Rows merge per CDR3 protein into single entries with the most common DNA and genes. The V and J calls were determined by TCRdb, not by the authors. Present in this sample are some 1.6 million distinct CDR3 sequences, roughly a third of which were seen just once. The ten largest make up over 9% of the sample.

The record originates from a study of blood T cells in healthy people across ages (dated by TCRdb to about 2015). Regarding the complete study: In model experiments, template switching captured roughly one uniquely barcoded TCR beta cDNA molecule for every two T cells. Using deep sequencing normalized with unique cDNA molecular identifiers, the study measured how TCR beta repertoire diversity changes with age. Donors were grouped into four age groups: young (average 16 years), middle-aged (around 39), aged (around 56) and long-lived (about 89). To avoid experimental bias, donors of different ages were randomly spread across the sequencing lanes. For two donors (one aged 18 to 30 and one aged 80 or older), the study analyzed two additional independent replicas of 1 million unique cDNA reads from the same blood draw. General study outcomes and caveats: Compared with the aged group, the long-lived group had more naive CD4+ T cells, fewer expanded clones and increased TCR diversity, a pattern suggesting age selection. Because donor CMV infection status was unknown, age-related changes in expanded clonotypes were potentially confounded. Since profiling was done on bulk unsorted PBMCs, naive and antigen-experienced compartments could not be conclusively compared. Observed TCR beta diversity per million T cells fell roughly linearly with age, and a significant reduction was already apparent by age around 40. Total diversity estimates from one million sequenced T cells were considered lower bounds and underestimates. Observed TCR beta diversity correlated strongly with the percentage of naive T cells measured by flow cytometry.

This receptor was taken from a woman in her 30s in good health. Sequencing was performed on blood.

The CDR3 loop reads CASSSRQGSYNEQFF. The sequenced DNA: TGTGCCAGCAGTTCCCGACAGGGATCCTACAATGAGCAGTTCTTC. Recombination linked TRBV12-3 or TRBV12-4 to TRBJ2-1, with 7 junctional bases fitting TRBD1. Counted from cysteine to phenylalanine, this CDR3 has 15 amino acids. Only the CDR3 part of the read is kept: 45 bases, read in frame from the first base. V is cut back by 4 bases and J by 1 base, with 4 bases in the junction unmatched.